Shown below are 19 T cell receptor beta chains from a single sample sequenced in a study of T cells in Graves' hyperthyroidism and ophthalmopathy. RNA transcripts gave rise to amplified TCR beta CDR3 regions. Researchers ran a first-round RT-PCR on the TCR CDR3 using the HTBI primer set. TCRdb used MiXCR to reprocess the multiplex PCR reads, holding one entry per CDR3 protein. The repertoire includes more than 500,000 distinct CDR3 sequences, 46% of them detected once, and roughly 19% sits in the top ten. The sample taken for sequencing was peripheral blood or thyroid tissue (not recorded which). These receptors all come from an adult woman with Graves' disease, either hyperthyroidism or ophthalmopathy (not recorded which).

The V call is TRBV2, the J call TRBJ2-5; 7 nucleotides align to TRBD1. CDR3 length equals 12 residues. Germline V CDR1 and CDR2: SNHLY, FYNNEI. J was trimmed by 12 bases and V by 6 bases; bases with no gene match: 10. The CDR3 loop reads CASSPGQAEKYF. CDR3 DNA sequence: TGTGCCAGCAGCCCTGGACAGGCGGAGAAGTACTTC. The variable domain in full, completed from reference TRBV2 and TRBJ2-5, reads EPEVTQTPSHQVTQMGQEVILRCVPISNHLYFYWYRQILGQKVEFLVSFYNNEISEKSEIFDDQFSVERPDGSNFTLKIRSTKLEDSAMYFCASSPGQAEKYFGPGTRLLVL.

This clonotype was detected a few times. The genes are TRBV5-1 and TRBJ1-2; a possible D gene is TRBD1 (6 bases). The CDR3 sequence is 14 residues long. CDR1 and CDR2 (germline): SGHRS, YFSETQ. Trimming took off 6 bases at V and 2 bases at J, with 14 bases between the two ends. CDR3 in amino acids: CASKEQGRNYGYTF. The CDR3 DNA sequence: TGCGCCAGCAAAGAACAGGGACGGAACTATGGCTACACCTTC. The complete variable domain, with remaining parts taken from reference TRBV5-1 and TRBJ1-2, reads KAGVTQTPRYLIKTRGQQVTLSCSPISGHRSVSWYQQTPGQGLQFLFEYFSETQRNKGNFPGRFSGRQFSNSRSEMNVSTLELGDSALYLCASKEQGRNYGYTFGSGTRLTVV.

The chain employs TRBV10-2 and TRBJ2-7, with 10 bases matching TRBD2. CDR3 length equals 14 residues. The germline V gene has CDR1 WSHSY and CDR2 SAAADI. V was clipped by 8 bases and J by 0 bases; unmatched bases: 4. CDR3 sequence (DNA): TGCGCCAGCCGTTCTAGCGGGAGCTCCTACGAGCAGTACTTC. It is translated as CASRSSGSSYEQYF.

In the case of this clonotype: No conserved phenylalanine or tryptophan is present at the end of the CDR3, so a read error is the likely explanation. The gene calls are TRBV14 and TRBJ1-5; D unresolved. V was trimmed by 10 bases and J by 5 bases, leaving 3 bases between them. From germline, CDR1 is SGHDN and CDR2 FVKESK. CDR3 length equals 9 residues. The CDR3 coding sequence is TGTGCCAACTATCAGCCCCAGCATCTT. Translating it yields CANYQPQHL.

This clonotype was seen many times. The J gene is TRBJ1-2, the V gene TRBV20-1; D ambiguous. The CDR3 covers 12 residues. V lost 5 bases to trimming and J lost 8 bases, with 15 bases between them. Germline CDR1 reads DFQATT; CDR2 reads SNEGSKA (reference sequence). The CDR3 region is CSALSARKGYTF. The CDR3 nucleotides are TGCAGTGCTTTGTCGGCCCGGAAGGGCTACACCTTC.

The chain carries TRBV24-1 and TRBJ2-5, with 9 bases aligning to TRBD2. Trimming took 4 bases from V and 4 from J; bases not matched to a gene: 12. The CDR3 runs 17 residues. CDR1 is KGHDR and CDR2 is SFDVKD in the germline V gene. The CDR3 coding sequence is TGTGCCACCAGTGACCCCCCGCGGGGGGGAATGGGAGAGACCCAGTACTTC. Translating gives CATSDPPRGGMGETQYF.

This clonotype was picked up many times. J is TRBJ1-1 and V is TRBV24-1; D ambiguous. The V end lost 5 bases, the J end lost 4 bases, and 4 bases lay between the germline ends. The CDR3 has 11 residues. The germline V gene has CDR1 KGHDR and CDR2 SFDVKD. This CDR3 is CATSAGTEAFF. The CDR3 DNA follows: TGTGCCACCAGTGCTGGCACTGAAGCTTTCTTT.

This chain links TRBV28 with TRBJ1-5, with D unresolved. CDR1 is MDHEN, CDR2 SYDVKM, per germline. The CDR3 runs 15 residues. The V and J ends lost 8 bases and 0 bases respectively, with 14 bases between them. CDR3 coding DNA: TGTGCCAGCTCTTCACCGGGAAATAGCAATCAGCCCCAGCATTTT. Protein product: CASSSPGNSNQPQHF.

There are many counts of this clonotype. The CDR3: CASSRGTGKETQYF. The CDR3 nucleotides are TGCGCCAGCAGCCGCGGGACAGGGAAAGAGACCCAGTACTTC. The rearrangement uses TRBV5-1 and TRBJ2-5; TRBD1 matches 9 bases. CDR3 length: 14 amino acids. With V trimmed by 4 bases and J by 3 bases, 4 bases remained unmatched. Germline loops: CDR1 SGHRS, CDR2 YFSETQ.

The V call is TRBV24-1, the J call TRBJ2-2; D gene ambiguous. V was pared by 3 bases and J by 2 bases, with 9 bases between. The CDR3 spans 15 residues. CDR1 KGHDR and CDR2 SFDVKD come from the germline V gene. DNA of the CDR3: TGTGCCACCAGTGATCCGAGGTTAAACACCGGGGAGCTGTTTTTT. Protein: CATSDPRLNTGELFF.

This clonotype was found many times. CDR3 amino acids: CASSEGRGGTDTQYF. DNA of the CDR3: TGTGCCAGCAGTGAAGGCCGAGGGGGCACAGATACGCAGTATTTT. The rearrangement uses TRBV6-4 and TRBJ2-3, with D tentatively TRBD1 or TRBD2 (5 bases each). The CDR3 covers 15 residues. The germline CDR1 and CDR2 sequences are MRHNA and SNTAGT. V lost 3 bases, J lost 1 base, and 11 bases lay in between.

The chain carries TRBV2 and TRBJ2-5; 8 bases fit TRBD2. Trimming cost V 6 bases and J 2 bases; bases outside gene matches: 8. Germline CDR1 is SNHLY and CDR2 is FYNNEI. The CDR3 is 15 residues long. CDR3 nucleotide sequence: TGTGCCAGCAGACTCCGCCGGGAGGGGCAAGAGACCCAGTACTTC. Its translation: CASRLRREGQETQYF.

A few counts support this clonotype. V and J are TRBV29-1 and TRBJ1-2, with unresolved D. The CDR3 sequence is 14 residues long. V lost 0 bases, J lost 2 bases, and 10 bases lay in between. Per the germline V gene, CDR1 is SQVTM and CDR2 is ANQGSEA. CDR3 nucleotide sequence: TGCAGCGTTGAAGATTGGCACGACAACTATGGCTACACCTTC. This encodes CSVEDWHDNYGYTF.

Details on this clonotype: A clone one base away is much larger, so this may be a read error. The chain recombines TRBV7-2 with TRBJ2-2, with D possibly TRBD2 on 6 matching bases. CDR3 size: 14 residues. Germline V gives CDR1 SGHTA, CDR2 FQGNSA. The CDR3 DNA reads TGTGCCAGCAGCTTATTTATGGACACCGGGGGGCTGTTTTTT. This gives the protein CASSLFMDTGGLFF.

The sample holds a few counts of this clonotype. The gene calls are TRBV10-2 and TRBJ2-7, with TRBD1 matching 8 bases. The length of the CDR3 is 13 residues. The V segment lost 6 bases and the J segment 6 bases; nucleotides outside the gene matches: 7. Germline CDR1 WSHSY, CDR2 SAAADI. CDR3 nucleotide sequence: TGCGCCAGCAGACCGAGGACAGGGTCCGAGCAGTACTTC. Residues: CASRPRTGSEQYF.

This clonotype was counted many times. The rearrangement joins TRBV14 to TRBJ2-7, with 12 bases aligning to TRBD2. Germline V gene lookup returns CDR1 SGHDN and CDR2 FVKESK. This CDR3 contains 16 residues. After removal of 4 bases from V and 2 bases from J, the junction contained 6 bases not matched to a gene. CDR3 coding DNA: TGTGCCAGCAGCCTCACTAGCGGGAGGACGCCCTACGAGCAGTACTTC. Its translation: CASSLTSGRTPYEQYF.

This clonotype has ten or more counts. CDR3 coding DNA: TGTGCCAGCAGCCCAACTGGGGGATCAGACGGTTCCGGGGAGCTGTTTTTT. This codes for CASSPTGGSDGSGELFF. The chain has TRBV5-8 and TRBJ2-2; either TRBD1 or TRBD2 may fit D (5 bases each). This CDR3 spans 17 amino acids. CDR1 and CDR2 (germline): SGHTS, YDEGEE. The V gene lost 4 bases and the J gene lost 6 bases, with 22 bases spanning the gap.

There are a few counts of this clonotype. V is TRBV10-3 and J is TRBJ1-4; tentative D call: TRBD1 (5 bases). V gave up 3 bases and J gave up 0 bases, with 8 bases separating them. CDR1 is ENHRY and CDR2 is SYGVKD in the germline V gene. This CDR3 has 15 residues. CDR3 nucleotide sequence: TGTGCCATCAGTGAACAGGCTTCAACTAATGAAAAACTGTTTTTT. Its translation: CAISEQASTNEKLFF.

The chain combines TRBV2 with TRBJ2-2, with TRBD2 matching 8 bases. The J segment lost 4 bases and the V segment lost 1 base, leaving 14 bases of the junction unmatched. Germline V CDR1 and CDR2: SNHLY, FYNNEI. The CDR3 extends over 19 amino acids. The CDR3 DNA is TGTGCCAGCAGTGAAGGGGAGACTCTAGCGGGCAGGGTCACCGGGGAGCTGTTTTTT. Translating gives CASSEGETLAGRVTGELFF.